This T cell receptor (beta chain) came from a study of blood T cell repertoires in COVID-19. V gave up 2 bases and J gave up 7 bases, with 12 bases separating them. Germline V gene data show CDR1 as MDHEN and CDR2 as SYDVKM. The length of the CDR3 is 14 residues. Repertoires were generated with immunoSEQ multiplex PCR, while TCRdb's copy carries only in-frame clones and drops some. The sample lists about 310,000 clones, about 87% occurring once. The chain employs TRBV28 and TRBJ1-5; D uncertain. The sequenced sample was peripheral blood. The TCR originated in a woman in her fifties or sixties who had recovered from COVID-19. The CDR3 bases are TGTGCCAGCAGTTTACCGGAGGCGCACCAGCCCCAGCATTTT. This sequence encodes CASSLPEAHQPQHF. The full variable domain, rest sourced from reference TRBV28 and TRBJ1-5, is DVKVTQSSRYLVKRTGEKVFLECVQDMDHENMFWYRQDPGLGLRLIYFSYDVKMKEKGDIPEGYSVSREKKERFSLILESASTNQTSMYLCASSLPEAHQPQHFGDGTRLSIL.